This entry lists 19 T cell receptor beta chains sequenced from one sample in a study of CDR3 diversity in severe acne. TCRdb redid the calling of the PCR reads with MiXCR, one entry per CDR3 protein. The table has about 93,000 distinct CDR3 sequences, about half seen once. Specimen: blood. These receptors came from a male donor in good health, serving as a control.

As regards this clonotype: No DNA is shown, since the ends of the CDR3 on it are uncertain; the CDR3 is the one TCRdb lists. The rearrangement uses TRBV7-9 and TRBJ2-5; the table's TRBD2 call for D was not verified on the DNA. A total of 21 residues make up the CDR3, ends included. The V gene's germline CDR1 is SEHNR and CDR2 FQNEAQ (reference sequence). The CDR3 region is CASSFYICSARGTSQQETQYF.

The CDR3 is CASHGAENTGELFF. The CDR3 DNA follows: TGTGCCAGCCACGGGGCAGAGAACACCGGGGAGCTGTTTTTT. This chain joins TRBV6-5 and TRBJ2-2; D tentatively reads TRBD1 or TRBD2 (5 bases each). Trimming left V 8 bases short and J 1 base short, with 11 bases between. The CDR3 contains 14 residues. Germline CDR1 MNHEY, CDR2 SVGAGI.

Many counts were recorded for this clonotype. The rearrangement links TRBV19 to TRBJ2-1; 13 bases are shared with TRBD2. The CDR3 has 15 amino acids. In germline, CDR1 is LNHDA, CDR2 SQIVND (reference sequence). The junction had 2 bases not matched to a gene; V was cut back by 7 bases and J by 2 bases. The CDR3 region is CASMGTSGTYNEQFF. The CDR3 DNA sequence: TGTGCCAGTATGGGGACTAGCGGGACCTACAATGAGCAGTTCTTC.

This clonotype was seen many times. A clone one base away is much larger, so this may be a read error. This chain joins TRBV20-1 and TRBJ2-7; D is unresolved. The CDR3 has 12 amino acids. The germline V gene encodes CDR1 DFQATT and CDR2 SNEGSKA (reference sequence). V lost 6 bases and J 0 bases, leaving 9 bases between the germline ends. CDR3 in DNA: TGCAGTGCCCCAGGTTACTCCTACGAGCAGTACTTC. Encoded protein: CSAPGYSYEQYF.

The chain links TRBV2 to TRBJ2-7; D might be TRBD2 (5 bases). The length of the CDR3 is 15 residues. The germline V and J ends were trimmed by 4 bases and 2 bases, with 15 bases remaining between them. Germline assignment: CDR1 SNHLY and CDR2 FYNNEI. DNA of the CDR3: TGTGCCAGCAGTGTTCCGAGGGCGGATACCTACGAGCAGTACTTC. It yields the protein CASSVPRADTYEQYF.

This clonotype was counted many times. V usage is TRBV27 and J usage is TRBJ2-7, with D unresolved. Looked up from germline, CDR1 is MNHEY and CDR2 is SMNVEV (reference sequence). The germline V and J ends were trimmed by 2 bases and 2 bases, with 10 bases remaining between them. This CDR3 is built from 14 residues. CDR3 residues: CASSLNRAAYEQYF. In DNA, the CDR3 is TGTGCCAGCAGTTTAAATCGGGCAGCCTACGAGCAGTACTTC.

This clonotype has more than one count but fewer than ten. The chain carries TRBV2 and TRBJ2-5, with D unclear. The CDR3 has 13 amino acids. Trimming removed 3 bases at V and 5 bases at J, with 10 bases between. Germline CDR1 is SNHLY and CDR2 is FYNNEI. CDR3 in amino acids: CASSEPLWETQYF. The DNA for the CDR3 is TGTGCCAGCAGTGAGCCCCTTTGGGAGACCCAGTACTTC.

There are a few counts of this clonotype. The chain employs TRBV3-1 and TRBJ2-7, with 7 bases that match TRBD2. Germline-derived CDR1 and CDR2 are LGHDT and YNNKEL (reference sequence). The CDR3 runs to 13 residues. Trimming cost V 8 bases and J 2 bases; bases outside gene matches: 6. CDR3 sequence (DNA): TGTGCCAGCCGGGGGGACTCACCCTACGAGCAGTACTTC. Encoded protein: CASRGDSPYEQYF.

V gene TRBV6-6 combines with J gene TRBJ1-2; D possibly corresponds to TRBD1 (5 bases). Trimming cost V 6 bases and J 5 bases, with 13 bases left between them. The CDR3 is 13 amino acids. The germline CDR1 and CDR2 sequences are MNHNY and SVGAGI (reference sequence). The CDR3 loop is CASRRPGPYGYTF. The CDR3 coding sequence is TGTGCCAGCAGGCGCCCAGGGCCTTATGGCTACACCTTC.

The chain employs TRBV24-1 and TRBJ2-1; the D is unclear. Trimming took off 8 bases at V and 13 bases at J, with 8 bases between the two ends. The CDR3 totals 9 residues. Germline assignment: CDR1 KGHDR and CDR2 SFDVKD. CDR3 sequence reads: CATNSGQFF. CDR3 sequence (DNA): TGTGCCACCAACAGTGGTCAGTTCTTC.

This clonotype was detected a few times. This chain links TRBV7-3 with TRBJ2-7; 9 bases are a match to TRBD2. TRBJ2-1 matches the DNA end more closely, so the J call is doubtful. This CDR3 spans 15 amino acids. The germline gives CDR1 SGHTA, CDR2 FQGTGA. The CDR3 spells CASSSLAGSYNEQFF. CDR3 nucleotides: TGTGCCAGCTCAAGTCTAGCGGGGTCCTACAATGAGCAGTTCTTC.

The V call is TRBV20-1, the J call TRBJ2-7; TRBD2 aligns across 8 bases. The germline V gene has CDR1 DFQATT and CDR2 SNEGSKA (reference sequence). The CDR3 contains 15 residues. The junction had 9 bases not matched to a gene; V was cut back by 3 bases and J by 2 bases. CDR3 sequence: CSASVCEGLAYEQYF. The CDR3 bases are TGCAGTGCTAGTGTGTGCGAGGGACTAGCCTACGAGCAGTACTTC.

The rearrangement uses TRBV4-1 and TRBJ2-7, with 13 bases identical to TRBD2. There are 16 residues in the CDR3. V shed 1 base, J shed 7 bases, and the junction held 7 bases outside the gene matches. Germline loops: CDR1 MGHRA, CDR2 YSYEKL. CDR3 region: CASSQGGLAGVGEQYF. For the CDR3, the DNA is TGCGCCAGCAGCCAAGGAGGACTAGCGGGAGTGGGGGAGCAGTACTTC.

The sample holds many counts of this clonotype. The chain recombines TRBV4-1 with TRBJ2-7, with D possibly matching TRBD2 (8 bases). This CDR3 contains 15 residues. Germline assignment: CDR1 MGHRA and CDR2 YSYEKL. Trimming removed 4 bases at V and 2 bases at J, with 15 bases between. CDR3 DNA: TGCGCCAGCAGCCCCCGGGGGGGACAGACCTACGAGCAGTACTTC. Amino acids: CASSPRGGQTYEQYF.

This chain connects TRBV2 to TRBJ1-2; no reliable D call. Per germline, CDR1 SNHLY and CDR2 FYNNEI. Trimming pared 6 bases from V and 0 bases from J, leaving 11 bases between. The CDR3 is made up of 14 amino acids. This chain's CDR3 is CASRFDQTNYGYTF. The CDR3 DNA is TGTGCCAGCAGGTTCGATCAGACTAACTATGGCTACACCTTC.

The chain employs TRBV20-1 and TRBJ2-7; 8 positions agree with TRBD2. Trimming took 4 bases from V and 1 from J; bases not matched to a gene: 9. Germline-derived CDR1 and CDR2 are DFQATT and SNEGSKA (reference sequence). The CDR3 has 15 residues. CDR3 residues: CSANGREGGSYEQYF. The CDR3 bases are TGCAGTGCTAACGGTCGGGAGGGGGGTTCCTACGAGCAGTACTTC.

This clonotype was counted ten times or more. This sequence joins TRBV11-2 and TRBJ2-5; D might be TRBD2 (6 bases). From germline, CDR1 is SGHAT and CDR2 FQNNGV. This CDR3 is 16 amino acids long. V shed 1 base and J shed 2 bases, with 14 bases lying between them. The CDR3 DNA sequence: TGTGCCAGCAGCTTAGGGGCCGGGACTCCACAAGAGACCCAGTACTTC. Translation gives CASSLGAGTPQETQYF.

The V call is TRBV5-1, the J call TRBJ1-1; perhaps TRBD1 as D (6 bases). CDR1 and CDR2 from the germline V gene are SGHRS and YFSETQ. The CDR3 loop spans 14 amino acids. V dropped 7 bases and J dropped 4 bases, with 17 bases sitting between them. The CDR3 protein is CASSPGGGGTEAFF. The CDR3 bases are TGCGCCAGCTCTCCGGGAGGAGGGGGCACTGAAGCTTTCTTT.

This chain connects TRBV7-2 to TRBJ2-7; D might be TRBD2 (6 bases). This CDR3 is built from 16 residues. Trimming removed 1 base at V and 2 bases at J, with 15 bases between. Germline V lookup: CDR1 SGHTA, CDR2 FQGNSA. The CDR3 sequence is CASSLEFSREAYEQYF. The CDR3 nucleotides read TGTGCCAGCAGCTTAGAGTTTTCGCGGGAAGCCTACGAGCAGTACTTC.